Shown below are 32 T cell receptor beta chains from a single sample sequenced in a study of cytomegalovirus exposure and HLA in healthy donors. PCR involved 60 Vbeta and 13 Jbeta primers. Libraries were prepared by immunoSEQ multiplex PCR; TCRdb keeps only in-frame clonotypes and omits some of them. The sample has 180,000 or so clones; 75% to 85% are singletons. Sequencing input: PBMCs. The receptors come from a man in his late teens or twenties in good health and CMV-seronegative.

The rearrangement joins TRBV11-2 to TRBJ2-1; D might be TRBD1 (6 bases). The V gene's germline CDR1 is SGHAT and CDR2 FQNNGV. The CDR3 totals 17 residues. V lost 0 bases, J lost 4 bases, and 16 bases lay in between. The CDR3 here is CASSLDLPGATYNEQFF. DNA for the CDR3: TGTGCCAGCAGCTTAGATCTCCCAGGGGCCACTTACAATGAGCAGTTCTTC.

The rearrangement links TRBV6-5 to TRBJ1-1; a possible D gene is TRBD1 (5 bases). In germline, CDR1 is MNHEY, CDR2 SVGAGI. The CDR3 is made up of 13 amino acids. The CDR3 here is CASGSGQGTEAFF. CDR3 DNA sequence: TGTGCTAGCGGGTCGGGTCAGGGTACTGAAGCTTTCTTT.

The V call is TRBV6-5, the J call TRBJ2-7; 7 bases match TRBD1. Per the germline V gene, CDR1 is MNHEY and CDR2 is SVGAGI. The CDR3 consists of 12 residues. Unmatched junction bases numbered 8, after V lost 10 bases and J lost 5 bases. The CDR3 is CATRDRAHEQYF. The CDR3 coding sequence is TGTGCCACCCGAGACAGGGCTCACGAGCAGTACTTC.

The chain employs TRBV9 and TRBJ2-3; maybe TRBD2 (6 bases). CDR3 length: 15 amino acids. Trimming left V 0 bases short and J 2 bases short, with 10 bases between. CDR1 and CDR2 from the germline V gene are SGDLS and YYNGEE. The CDR3 reads CASSVGGEYTDTQYF. The CDR3 coding sequence is TGTGCCAGCAGCGTAGGGGGGGAGTACACAGATACGCAGTATTTT.

This clone showed up just a few times. The chain has TRBV30 and TRBJ1-6; 7 bases match TRBD1. V lost 3 bases, J lost 4 bases, and 6 bases stayed unmatched. CDR1 is GTSNPN, CDR2 SVGIG, per germline (reference sequence). The CDR3 is 15 amino acids. The CDR3 sequence: CAWRGQATYNSPLHF. The CDR3 region has the DNA TGTGCCTGGAGAGGACAGGCTACATATAATTCACCCCTCCACTTT.

This clone occurred a few times. The chain has TRBV6-6 and TRBJ2-7, with TRBD2 identical over 12 bases. The CDR3 sequence is 16 residues long. Losses at the gene ends were 7 bases for V and 1 base for J; bases not matched to a gene: 8. Germline assignment: CDR1 MNHNY and CDR2 SVGAGI (reference sequence). CDR3 protein: CASNPSGRANSYEQYF. The CDR3 nucleotides read TGTGCCAGCAACCCTAGCGGGAGGGCCAATTCCTACGAGCAGTACTTC.

As concerns this clone: One end of the junction does not line up with germline, which may come from a read error. V usage is TRBV7-9 and J usage is TRBJ1-1; the D gene is possibly TRBD1 (6 bases). Germline CDR1 and CDR2: SEHNR and FQNEAQ (reference sequence). The CDR3 consists of 16 residues. CDR3 nucleotide sequence: TGTTCCAGCAGCTTCTACACAGGGAGTTGGGACACTGAAGCTTTCTTT. Its protein is CSSSFYTGSWDTEAFF.

The gene calls are TRBV6-1 and TRBJ2-7; TRBD1 matches 7 bases. Looked up from germline, CDR1 is MNHNS and CDR2 is SASEGT. The CDR3 sequence is 13 residues long. Trimming cost V 8 bases and J 0 bases; bases outside gene matches: 4. This CDR3 is CASPGQYSYEQYF. The CDR3 DNA follows: TGTGCCAGCCCGGGACAGTACTCCTACGAGCAGTACTTC.

This clone appeared a few times. The chain has TRBV9 and TRBJ2-2, with D perhaps matching TRBD1 (6 bases). The CDR3 covers 15 residues. Germline CDR1 is SGDLS and CDR2 is YYNGEE. V gave up 3 bases and J gave up 5 bases, with 14 bases separating them. The CDR3 is CASSDQGLGTGELFF. CDR3 coding DNA: TGTGCCAGCAGCGATCAGGGGTTAGGGACCGGGGAGCTGTTTTTT.

This chain links TRBV27 with TRBJ2-4, with 14 nucleotides matching TRBD2. J lost 5 bases, V lost 5 bases, and 8 bases had no gene match. There are 17 residues in the CDR3. Germline lookup yields CDR1 MNHEY and CDR2 SMNVEV (reference sequence). CDR3 residues: CASSIRLAGGRENIQYF. The CDR3 DNA follows: TGTGCCAGCAGTATAAGACTAGCGGGGGGGCGAGAAAACATTCAGTACTTC.

This clone was recorded once. The gene calls are TRBV27 and TRBJ1-6, with D possibly being TRBD1 (6 bases). The CDR3 runs 17 residues. Germline assignment: CDR1 MNHEY and CDR2 SMNVEV (reference sequence). Trimming removed 2 bases at V and 1 base at J, with 12 bases between. DNA for the CDR3: TGTGCCAGCAGTTTACGGGGGGCTGGGTCCTATAATTCACCCCTCCACTTT. Translation gives CASSLRGAGSYNSPLHF.

This chain joins TRBV27 and TRBJ2-7; 10 nucleotides agree with TRBD1. Germline V gene lookup returns CDR1 MNHEY and CDR2 SMNVEV (reference sequence). V trimming: 8 bases; J trimming: 3 bases; junction bases outside the gene matches: 7. The CDR3 has 14 residues. The CDR3, as DNA: TGTGCCAGCCGGCCGGGACAGGGGATCTACGAGCAGTACTTC. It specifies CASRPGQGIYEQYF.

This sequence joins TRBV4-2 and TRBJ1-4; 9 nucleotides match TRBD1. CDR1 and CDR2 (germline): LGHNA, YNFKEQ. There are 18 residues in the CDR3. Losses at the gene ends were 4 bases for V and 8 bases for J; bases not matched to a gene: 17. This CDR3 is CASSRRPGTGTGDEKLFF. The CDR3 DNA reads TGTGCCAGCAGCCGACGTCCCGGGACAGGGACCGGTGACGAAAAACTGTTTTTT.

The chain carries TRBV2 and TRBJ1-5, with 7 positions matching TRBD1. J gave up 0 bases and V 6 bases, and 2 bases lay outside the gene matches. CDR3 length equals 14 residues. The germline CDR1 and CDR2 sequences are SNHLY and FYNNEI. CDR3 loop: CASRDRFSNQPQHF. CDR3 nucleotide sequence: TGTGCCAGCAGGGACAGGTTTAGCAATCAGCCCCAGCATTTT.

This chain uses TRBV7-2 with TRBJ2-3; 7 bases agree with TRBD2. J gave up 0 bases and V 6 bases, and 12 bases lay outside the gene matches. This CDR3 comprises 17 residues. Germline loops: CDR1 SGHTA, CDR2 FQGNSA. CDR3 sequence (DNA): TGTGCCAGCAGGGAGAGGTTCGGTAGCGGGAGCACAGATACGCAGTATTTT. Translated: CASRERFGSGSTDTQYF.

The V and J genes are TRBV7-2 and TRBJ2-7, with D perhaps TRBD1 (6 bases). The CDR3 extends over 15 amino acids. Germline V gene sequence: CDR1 SGHTA, CDR2 FQGNSA. The V gene lost 5 bases and the J gene lost 2 bases, with 16 bases spanning the gap. The CDR3 protein is CASSVSGTYTYEQYF. DNA for the CDR3: TGTGCCAGCAGCGTCTCCGGGACATATACCTACGAGCAGTACTTC. Based on the CDR3 plus reference TRBV7-2 and TRBJ2-7, the full variable domain is GAGVSQSPSNKVTEKGKDVELRCDPISGHTALYWYRQSLGQGLEFLIYFQGNSAPDKSGLPSDRFSAERTGGSVSTLTIQRTQQEDSAVYLCASSVSGTYTYEQYFGPGTRLTVT.

This sequence joins TRBV6-5 and TRBJ2-3; 7 nucleotides agree with TRBD1. The V gene's germline CDR1 is MNHEY and CDR2 SVGAGI. The CDR3 length is 13 residues. The ends lost 8 bases at V and 3 bases at J; junction bases unmatched: 5. CDR3 loop: CASARQGTDTQYF. In DNA, the CDR3 is TGTGCCAGCGCGCGACAGGGTACAGATACGCAGTATTTT.

This clone was detected a few times. V is TRBV15 and J is TRBJ2-7; a possible D gene is TRBD2 (7 bases). V shed 3 bases and J shed 2 bases, with 14 bases lying between them. Germline V gene data show CDR1 as LNHNV and CDR2 as YYDKDF (reference sequence). The CDR3 totals 15 residues. The DNA of the CDR3 is TGTGCCACCAGCAGGAGAGGGGGGGTAACCTACGAGCAGTACTTC. Residues: CATSRRGGVTYEQYF.

The rearrangement links TRBV11-3 to TRBJ2-5; 8 bases map to TRBD2. Germline V gene sequence: CDR1 SGHNT, CDR2 YENEEA. V lost 1 base, J lost 5 bases, and 3 bases stayed unmatched. The length of the CDR3 is 14 residues. The CDR3 bases are TGTGCCAGCAGCTTAGCGGGAGGGCGTGAGACCCAGTACTTC. Its protein product is CASSLAGGRETQYF.

This clone was seen only a few times. The genes are TRBV10-2 and TRBJ1-2, with a possible D match to TRBD1 (5 bases). This CDR3 comprises 13 residues. Per the germline V gene, CDR1 is WSHSY and CDR2 is SAAADI. The V and J ends lost 2 bases and 8 bases respectively, with 12 bases between them. The CDR3 region has the DNA TGCGCCAGCAGTGAGGGGACTCCTGGGGGCTACACCTTC. Amino acid sequence: CASSEGTPGGYTF.

V gene TRBV29-1 combines with J gene TRBJ2-5; TRBD2 agrees at 11 bases. Germline-derived CDR1 and CDR2 are SQVTM and ANQGSEA. After removal of 6 bases from V and 4 bases from J, the junction contained 1 base not matched to a gene. The CDR3 spans 12 residues. CDR3 region: CSVGTSGETQYF. The DNA of the CDR3 is TGCAGCGTGGGGACTAGCGGAGAGACCCAGTACTTC. Full variable domain (remainder filled in from reference TRBV29-1 and TRBJ2-5): SAVISQKPSRDICQRGTSLTIQCQVDSQVTMMFWYRQQPGQSLTLIATANQGSEATYESGFVIDKFPISRPNLTFSTLTVSNMSPEDSSIYLCSVGTSGETQYFGPGTRLLVL.

V and J are TRBV6-5 and TRBJ2-2; 7 positions agree with TRBD2. Germline V gives CDR1 MNHEY, CDR2 SVGAGI. The CDR3 is made up of 14 amino acids. The V and J ends lost 2 bases and 4 bases, in that order; junction bases with no gene match: 1. CDR3: CASSYGRGTGELFF. CDR3 DNA sequence: TGTGCCAGCAGTTACGGGAGGGGCACCGGGGAGCTGTTTTTT.

Here the CDR3 DNA reads TGTGCCAGCAGCATTACCGGGACAGGGGACACTGAAGCTTTCTTT. Translated, it gives CASSITGTGDTEAFF. The chain employs TRBV7-3 and TRBJ1-1, with 10 bases matching TRBD1. Unmatched junction bases numbered 6, after V lost 5 bases and J lost 3 bases. Germline V gene data show CDR1 as SGHTA and CDR2 as FQGTGA. CDR3 size: 15 residues.

With regard to this clone: An end of the junction differs from the germline gene, which may be a read error. This sequence joins TRBV7-7 and TRBJ2-5; D is possibly TRBD1 (6 bases). The germline V gene encodes CDR1 SSHAT and CDR2 FNYEAQ (reference sequence). This CDR3 region has 14 residues. The CDR3 DNA reads TGTGCTAGCAGCCGAGGGACATTACAAGAGACCCAGTACTTC. Amino acids: CASSRGTLQETQYF.

This clone was observed a single time. The rearrangement joins TRBV6-6 to TRBJ1-1, with TRBD1 matching 9 bases. Germline trimming cut 5 bases from V and 5 bases from J; bases unmatched to any gene: 9. This CDR3 has 15 amino acids. Germline lookup yields CDR1 MNHNY and CDR2 SVGAGI (reference sequence). The CDR3 nucleotides are TGTGCCAGCAGTCGAACAGGGGGCGCGGGGACTGAAGCTTTCTTT. As protein: CASSRTGGAGTEAFF.

This clone was observed once. This chain links TRBV4-3 with TRBJ1-2; TRBD1 aligns across 7 bases. The V gene's germline CDR1 is LGHNA and CDR2 YSLEER. V shed 2 bases, J shed 2 bases, and the junction held 5 bases outside the gene matches. This CDR3 is 15 amino acids long. The CDR3 sequence: CASSQRQGQNYGYTF. The CDR3 bases are TGCGCCAGCAGCCAAAGACAGGGCCAAAACTATGGCTACACCTTC.

A few counts support this clone. The J gene is TRBJ2-5, the V gene TRBV4-3; TRBD2 matches 10 bases. The J call may be in error: the DNA end matches TRBJ2-7 better. Germline V gene sequence: CDR1 LGHNA, CDR2 YSLEER. CDR3 length equals 15 residues. The CDR3 spells CASSQLSGGPYEQYF. CDR3 nucleotide sequence: TGCGCCAGCAGCCAACTTAGCGGGGGGCCTTACGAGCAGTACTTC.

Concerning this clone itself: At one boundary the junction diverges from the germline segment, which might be a read error. The J gene is TRBJ2-3, the V gene TRBV7-9; no clear D. Looked up from germline, CDR1 is SEHNR and CDR2 is FQNEAQ (reference sequence). The CDR3 loop spans 10 amino acids. The CDR3 loop reads CTSEKDTQYF. DNA for the CDR3: TGTACCAGCGAGAAAGATACGCAGTATTTT.

The V and J genes are TRBV2 and TRBJ2-7, with D maybe TRBD1 (5 bases). Looked up from germline, CDR1 is SNHLY and CDR2 is FYNNEI. The CDR3 is made up of 14 amino acids. The V gene lost 6 bases and the J gene lost 1 base, with 13 bases spanning the gap. In DNA, the CDR3 is TGTGCCAGCAGGAAAAGGGGCATTTCCTACGAGCAGTACTTC. Amino acids: CASRKRGISYEQYF. Full variable domain (missing parts from reference TRBV2 and TRBJ2-7): EPEVTQTPSHQVTQMGQEVILRCVPISNHLYFYWYRQILGQKVEFLVSFYNNEISEKSEIFDDQFSVERPDGSNFTLKIRSTKLEDSAMYFCASRKRGISYEQYFGPGTRLTVT.

This clone appeared once. The V and J genes are TRBV27 and TRBJ2-7; the match to TRBD1 covers 7 bases. Germline-derived CDR1 and CDR2 are MNHEY and SMNVEV (reference sequence). The CDR3 is 17 residues long. V shed 6 bases and J 1 base; nucleotides not matched to a gene: 15. The CDR3 protein is CASSPILLGQISYEQYF. CDR3 nucleotides: TGTGCCAGCAGCCCTATCCTTCTGGGACAGATATCCTACGAGCAGTACTTC.

The V and J genes are TRBV9 and TRBJ2-1, with 7 bases fitting TRBD2. V gave up 0 bases and J gave up 3 bases; unmatched junction bases: 0. The CDR3 spans 14 residues. Germline loops: CDR1 SGDLS, CDR2 YYNGEE. The CDR3 nucleotides are TGTGCCAGCAGCGTAGGGGACTACTACAATGAGCAGTTCTTC. Encoded protein: CASSVGDYYNEQFF.

V gene TRBV19 combines with J gene TRBJ1-5; D might be TRBD1 (6 bases). Germline assignment: CDR1 LNHDA and CDR2 SQIVND (reference sequence). Trimming pared 2 bases from V and 3 bases from J, leaving 14 bases between. The CDR3 length is 16 residues. The CDR3 DNA reads TGTGCCAGTAGTATAAGACCGGACAGCCCCAATCAGCCCCAGCATTTT. This encodes CASSIRPDSPNQPQHF.